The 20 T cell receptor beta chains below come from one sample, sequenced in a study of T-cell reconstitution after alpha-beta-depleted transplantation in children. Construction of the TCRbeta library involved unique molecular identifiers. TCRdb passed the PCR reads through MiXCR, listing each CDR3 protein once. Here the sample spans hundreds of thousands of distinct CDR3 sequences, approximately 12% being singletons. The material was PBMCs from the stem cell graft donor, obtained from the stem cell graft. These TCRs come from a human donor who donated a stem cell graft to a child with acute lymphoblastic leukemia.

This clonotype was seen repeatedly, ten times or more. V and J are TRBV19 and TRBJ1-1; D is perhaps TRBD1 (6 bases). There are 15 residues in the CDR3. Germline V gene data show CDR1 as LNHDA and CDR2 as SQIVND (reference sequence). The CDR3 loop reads CASGGGSSGNTEAFF. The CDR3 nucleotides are TGTGCAAGTGGAGGGGGTAGTAGTGGGAACACTGAAGCTTTCTTT.

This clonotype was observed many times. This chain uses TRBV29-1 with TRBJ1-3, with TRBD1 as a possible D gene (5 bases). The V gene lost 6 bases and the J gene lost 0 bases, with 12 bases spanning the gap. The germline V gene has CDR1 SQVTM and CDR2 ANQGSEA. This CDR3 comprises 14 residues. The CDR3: CSVDTGNSGNTIYF. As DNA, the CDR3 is TGCAGCGTGGATACAGGAAACTCTGGAAACACCATATATTTT.

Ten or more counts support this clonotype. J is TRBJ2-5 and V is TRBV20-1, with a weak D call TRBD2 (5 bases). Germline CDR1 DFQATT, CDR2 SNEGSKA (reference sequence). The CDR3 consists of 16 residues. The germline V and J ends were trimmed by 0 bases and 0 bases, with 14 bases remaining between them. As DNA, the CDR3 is TGCAGTGCTAGAGACCCCCCCGGGGTCAACCAAGAGACCCAGTACTTC. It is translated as CSARDPPGVNQETQYF.

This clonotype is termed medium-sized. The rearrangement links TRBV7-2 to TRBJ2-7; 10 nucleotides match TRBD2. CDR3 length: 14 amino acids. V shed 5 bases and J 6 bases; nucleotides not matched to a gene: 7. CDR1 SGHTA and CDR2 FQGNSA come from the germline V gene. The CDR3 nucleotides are TGTGCCAGCAGCCCCGGGACTAGCGAGGCCGAGCAGTACTTC. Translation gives CASSPGTSEAEQYF.

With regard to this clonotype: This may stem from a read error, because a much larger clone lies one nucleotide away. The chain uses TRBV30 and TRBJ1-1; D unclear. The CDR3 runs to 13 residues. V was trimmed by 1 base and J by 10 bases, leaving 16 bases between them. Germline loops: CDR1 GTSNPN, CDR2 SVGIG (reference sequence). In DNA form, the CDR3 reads TGTGCCTGGAGTGCCGCCCTGGAGGCTGGAGCTTTCTTT. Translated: CAWSAALEAGAFF.

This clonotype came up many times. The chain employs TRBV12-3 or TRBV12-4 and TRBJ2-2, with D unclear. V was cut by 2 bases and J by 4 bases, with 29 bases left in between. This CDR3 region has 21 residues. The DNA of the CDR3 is TGTGCCAGCAGTTTATCGCCACGATCCAAGTCAAATAAGCCGGGCACCGGGGAGCTGTTTTTT. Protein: CASSLSPRSKSNKPGTGELFF.

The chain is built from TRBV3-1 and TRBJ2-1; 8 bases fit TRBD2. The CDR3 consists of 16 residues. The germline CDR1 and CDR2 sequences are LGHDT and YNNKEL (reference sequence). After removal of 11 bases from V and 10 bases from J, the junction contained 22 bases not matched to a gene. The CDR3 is CACSQETGGGLFEQFF. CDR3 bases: TGTGCCTGCTCCCAAGAAACTGGCGGGGGGTTATTCGAGCAGTTCTTC.

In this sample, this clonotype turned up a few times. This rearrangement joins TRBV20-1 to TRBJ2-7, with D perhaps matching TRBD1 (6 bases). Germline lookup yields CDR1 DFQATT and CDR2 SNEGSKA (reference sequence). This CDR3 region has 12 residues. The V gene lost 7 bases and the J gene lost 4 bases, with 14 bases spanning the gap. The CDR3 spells CSVLIGGYEQYF. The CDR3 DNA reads TGCAGTGTCCTCATAGGGGGATACGAGCAGTACTTC.

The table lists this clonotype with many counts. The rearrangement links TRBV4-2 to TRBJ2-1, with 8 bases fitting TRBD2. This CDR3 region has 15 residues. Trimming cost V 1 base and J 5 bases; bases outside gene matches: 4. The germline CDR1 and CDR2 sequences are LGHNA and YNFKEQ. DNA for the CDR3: TGTGCCAGCAGCCAAGGAGGAGCGGGGGACAATGAGCAGTTCTTC. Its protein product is CASSQGGAGDNEQFF.

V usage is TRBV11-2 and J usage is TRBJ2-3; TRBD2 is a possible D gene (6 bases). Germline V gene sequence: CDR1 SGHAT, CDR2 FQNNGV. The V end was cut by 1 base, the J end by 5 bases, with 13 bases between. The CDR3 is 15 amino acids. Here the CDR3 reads CASSLVLAKQDTQYF. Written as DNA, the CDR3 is TGTGCCAGCAGCTTAGTACTAGCTAAGCAAGATACGCAGTATTTT.

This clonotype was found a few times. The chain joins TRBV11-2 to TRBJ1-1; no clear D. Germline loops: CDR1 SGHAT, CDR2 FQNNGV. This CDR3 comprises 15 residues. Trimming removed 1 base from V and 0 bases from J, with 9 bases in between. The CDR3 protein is CASSLVPAMNTEAFF. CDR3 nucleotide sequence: TGTGCCAGCAGCTTAGTTCCGGCCATGAACACTGAAGCTTTCTTT.

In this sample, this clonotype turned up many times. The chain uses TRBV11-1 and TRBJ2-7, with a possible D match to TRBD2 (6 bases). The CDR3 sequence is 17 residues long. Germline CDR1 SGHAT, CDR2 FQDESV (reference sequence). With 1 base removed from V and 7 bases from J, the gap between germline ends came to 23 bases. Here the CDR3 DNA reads TGTGCCAGCAGCTTAGGCCGAGGAGGGGAGCCGGTTAGGGAGCAGTACTTC. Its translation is CASSLGRGGEPVREQYF.

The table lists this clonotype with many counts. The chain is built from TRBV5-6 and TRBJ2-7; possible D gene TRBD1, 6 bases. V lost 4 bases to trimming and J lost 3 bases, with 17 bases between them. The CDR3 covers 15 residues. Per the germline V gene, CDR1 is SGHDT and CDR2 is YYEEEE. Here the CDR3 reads CASSNEQGLNYEQYF. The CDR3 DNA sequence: TGTGCCAGCAGCAACGAACAGGGCCTGAACTACGAGCAGTACTTC.

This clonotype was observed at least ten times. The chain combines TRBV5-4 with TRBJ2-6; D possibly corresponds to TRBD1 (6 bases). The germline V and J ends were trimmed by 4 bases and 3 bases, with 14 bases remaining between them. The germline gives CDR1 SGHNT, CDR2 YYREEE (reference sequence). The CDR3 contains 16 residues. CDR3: CASSPPTGIGANVLTF. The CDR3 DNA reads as TGTGCCAGCAGCCCACCAACAGGGATTGGGGCCAACGTCCTGACTTTC. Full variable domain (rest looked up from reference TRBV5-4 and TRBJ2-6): ETGVTQSPTHLIKTRGQQVTLRCSSQSGHNTVSWYQQALGQGPQFIFQYYREEENGRGNFPPRFSGLQFPNYSSELNVNALELDDSALYLCASSPPTGIGANVLTFGAGSRLTVL.

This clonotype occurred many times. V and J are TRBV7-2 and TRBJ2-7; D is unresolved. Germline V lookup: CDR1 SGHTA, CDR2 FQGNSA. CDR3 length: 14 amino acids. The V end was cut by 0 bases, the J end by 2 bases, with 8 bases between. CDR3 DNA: TGTGCCAGCAGCTTAGCACGGCTTGCCTACGAGCAGTACTTC. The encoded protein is CASSLARLAYEQYF. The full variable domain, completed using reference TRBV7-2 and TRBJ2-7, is GAGVSQSPSNKVTEKGKDVELRCDPISGHTALYWYRQSLGQGLEFLIYFQGNSAPDKSGLPSDRFSAERTGGSVSTLTIQRTQQEDSAVYLCASSLARLAYEQYFGPGTRLTVT.

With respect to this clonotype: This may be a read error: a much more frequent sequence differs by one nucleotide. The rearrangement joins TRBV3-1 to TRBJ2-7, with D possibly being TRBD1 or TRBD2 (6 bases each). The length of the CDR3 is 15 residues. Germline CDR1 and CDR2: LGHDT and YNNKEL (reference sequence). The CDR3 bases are TGTGCCAGCTGCCAAGTAGGGGGGCAATCCTACGAGCAGTACTTC. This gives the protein CASCQVGGQSYEQYF.

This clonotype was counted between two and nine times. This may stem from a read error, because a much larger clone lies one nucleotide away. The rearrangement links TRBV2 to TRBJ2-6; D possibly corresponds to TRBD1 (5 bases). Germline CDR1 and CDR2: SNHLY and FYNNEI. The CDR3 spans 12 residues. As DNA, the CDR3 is TGTGCCAGCAACCCTGGGGCCAACGGCCTGACTTTC. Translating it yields CASNPGANGLTF. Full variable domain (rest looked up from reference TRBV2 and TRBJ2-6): EPEVTQTPSHQVTQMGQEVILRCVPISNHLYFYWYRQILGQKVEFLVSFYNNEISEKSEIFDDQFSVERPDGSNFTLKIRSTKLEDSAMYFCASNPGANGLTFGAGSRLTVL.

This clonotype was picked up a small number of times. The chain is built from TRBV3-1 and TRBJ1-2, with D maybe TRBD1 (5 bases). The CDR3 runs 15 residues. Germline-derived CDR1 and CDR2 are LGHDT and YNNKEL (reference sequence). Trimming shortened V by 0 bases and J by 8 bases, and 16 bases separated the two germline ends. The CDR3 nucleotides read TGTGCCAGCAGCCAAGATCAGGGCAGGATGGACGGCTACACCTTC. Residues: CASSQDQGRMDGYTF.

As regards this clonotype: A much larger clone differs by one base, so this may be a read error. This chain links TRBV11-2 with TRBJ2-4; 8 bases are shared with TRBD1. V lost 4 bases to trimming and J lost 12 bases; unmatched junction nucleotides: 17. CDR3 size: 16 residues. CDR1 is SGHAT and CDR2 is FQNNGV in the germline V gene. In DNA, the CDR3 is TGTGCCAGCAGCTCCCACAGGGGGGCGCCAGGGGACAGTCAGTACTTC. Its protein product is CASSSHRGAPGDSQYF.

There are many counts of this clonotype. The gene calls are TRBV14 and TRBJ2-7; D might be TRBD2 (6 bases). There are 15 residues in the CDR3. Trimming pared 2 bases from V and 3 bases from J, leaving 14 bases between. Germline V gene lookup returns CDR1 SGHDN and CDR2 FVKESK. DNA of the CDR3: TGTGCCAGCAGCCAAAGAACGGGAGCAGTCTACGAGCAGTACTTC. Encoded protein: CASSQRTGAVYEQYF.